This T cell receptor (beta chain) was documented in a study of blood T cell repertoires in COVID-19. For the study at large: Collection of acute and convalescent COVID-19 samples took place in the United States, Italy and Spain. Sample material is recorded as cDNA or gDNA derived from T cells, B-cell-depleted T cells, or PBMCs.

Authors' methods: Counts of nucleated cells, estimated from reference gene primer amplification, were obtained. Assay used: immunoSEQ multiplex PCR; TCRdb lists only in-frame clones, some missing. V, J and clone size are those of that table, while D and trimming were read from the DNA. In the table there are 20,000 to 25,000 clones, 73% of which are singletons. This clone has more than one count but fewer than ten. After removal of 6 bases from V and 10 bases from J, the junction contained 9 bases not matched to a gene. The CDR3 loop spans 13 amino acids. The V gene's germline CDR1 is LNHDA and CDR2 SQIVND (reference sequence).

The rearrangement joins TRBV19 to TRBJ2-3; 8 nucleotides agree with TRBD2. This sequence originates from a human donor in a cohort sampled during active or convalescent COVID-19. What was sequenced was peripheral blood. This CDR3 is CASSGGTRRAQYF. The CDR3 region has the DNA TGTGCCAGTAGCGGGGGGACTAGGAGAGCGCAGTATTTT.